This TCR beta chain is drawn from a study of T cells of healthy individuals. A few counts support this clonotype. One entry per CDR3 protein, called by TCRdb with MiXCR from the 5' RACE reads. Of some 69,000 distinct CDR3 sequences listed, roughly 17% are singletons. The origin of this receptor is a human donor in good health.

The DNA of the CDR3 is TGCAGCGTTGGGGGGCACCTAGCCAAAAACATTCAGTACTTC. Protein product: CSVGGHLAKNIQYF. V and J are TRBV29-1 and TRBJ2-4, with D perhaps matching TRBD1 (6 bases). Per germline, CDR1 SQVTM and CDR2 ANQGSEA. With 4 bases removed from V and 0 bases from J, the gap between germline ends came to 10 bases. CDR3 length: 14 residues.